The clone carrying this TCR beta chain was recorded many times. The antigen is unknown. The V gene lost 4 bases and the J gene lost 1 base, with 10 bases spanning the gap. This CDR3 contains 14 residues. Germline loops: CDR1 MDHEN, CDR2 SYDVKM. The entry originates in a study of regulatory T cells in long-lasting Graves disease. Across the whole study: Prior antithyroid drug treatment in newly diagnosed Graves' patients lasted under 3 months.

Specified time point: newly diagnosed GD, antithyroid drugs for less than 3 months. PBMC RNA served as the TCR library source. Construction of TCR beta libraries relied on iRepertoire HTBI primers and on Arm-PCR targeting CDR3 regions. TCRdb processed the multiplex PCR reads anew with MiXCR; each CDR3 protein has one entry. The table shows fewer than 350,000 distinct CDR3 sequences, with 15% to 20% occurring only once. General study points: Favoring TRBV28, TRBJ1-2 and TRBJ2-5 was a feature seen in persistent disease. Shared public clonotypes totalled roughly 2,500 in persistent patients, compared with some 920 in new patients.

The receptor comes from a female donor with Graves disease. The chain joins TRBV28 to TRBJ2-5; D is possibly TRBD1 or TRBD2 (5 bases each). The input for sequencing was peripheral blood mononuclear cells (PBMCs), taken at new diagnosis, from a patient treated with antithyroid drugs. Here the CDR3 DNA reads TGTGCCAGCAGTTCGGGACGTCTCCAAGAGACCCAGTACTTC. Translating it yields CASSSGRLQETQYF.